This is a list of T cell receptor beta chains from one sample in a study of cytomegalovirus exposure and HLA in healthy donors. Repertoires were generated with immunoSEQ multiplex PCR, while TCRdb's copy carries only in-frame clones and drops some. The sample carries 150,000 to 200,000 clones, 70% to 90% recorded once. What was sequenced was PBMCs. The receptors here all came from a man aged 18 to 30 in good health and CMV-seropositive. The CDR3 runs from the conserved cysteine through the conserved F or W. The order of the fields is clone size, D gene, V gene, J gene, CDR3 DNA, CDR3 protein. The D gene is left open where the match is weak. For some rows the clone size is stated as once, few or many, or as a class when expanded; others skip it.

clone_size: NA
d_call: TRBD1
v_call: TRBV19
j_call: TRBJ1-1
cdr3_nt: TGTGCCAGTACCCGGGACAGCTCTGAAGCTTTCTTT
cdr3_aa: CASTRDSSEAFF

clone_size: once
d_call: NA
v_call: TRBV29-1
j_call: TRBJ1-3
cdr3_nt: TGCAGCGTTCAGACAGGCTCTGGAAACACCATATATTTT
cdr3_aa: CSVQTGSGNTIYF

clone_size: NA
d_call: NA
v_call: TRBV5-1
j_call: TRBJ1-2
cdr3_nt: TGCGCCAGCAGCCTGGAGGGGCTCGGGGGCTACACCTTC
cdr3_aa: CASSLEGLGGYTF

clone_size: NA
d_call: TRBD1
v_call: TRBV27
j_call: TRBJ2-7
cdr3_nt: TGTGCCAGCAGTTCCTGGGACAGGGGGAACGAGCAGTACTTC
cdr3_aa: CASSSWDRGNEQYF

clone_size: NA
d_call: NA
v_call: TRBV5-1
j_call: TRBJ1-6
cdr3_nt: TGCGCCAGCAGCTTGATCGAACAGGGACCTCATTCACCCCTCCACTTT
cdr3_aa: CASSLIEQGPHSPLHF

clone_size: NA
d_call: NA
v_call: TRBV11-3
j_call: TRBJ2-2
cdr3_nt: TGTGCCAGCAGCGTAACGGGGGCCGGGGAGCTGTTTTTT
cdr3_aa: CASSVTGAGELFF

clone_size: NA
d_call: TRBD1
v_call: TRBV14
j_call: TRBJ1-2
cdr3_nt: TGTGCCAGCAGAGGGGCGGACAGGTTCTTCTATGGCTACACCTTC
cdr3_aa: CASRGADRFFYGYTF

clone_size: NA
d_call: TRBD1
v_call: TRBV2
j_call: TRBJ1-2
cdr3_nt: TGTGCCAGCAGTCTAACGGGACAGCCATTTGGCTACACCTTC
cdr3_aa: CASSLTGQPFGYTF

clone_size: few
d_call: TRBD1
v_call: TRBV7-9
j_call: TRBJ2-7
cdr3_nt: TGTGCCAGCACCCCGGGACAGGGGGCTGACGAGCAGTACTTC
cdr3_aa: CASTPGQGADEQYF

clone_size: NA
d_call: NA
v_call: TRBV28
j_call: TRBJ2-5
cdr3_nt: TGTGCCAGTATGACCCCGCGGGATAAAGAGACCCAGTACTTC
cdr3_aa: CASMTPRDKETQYF

clone_size: NA
d_call: TRBD2
v_call: TRBV4-1
j_call: TRBJ2-3
cdr3_nt: TGCGCCAGCAGCCAAGATATGGTGGGGGGAGGGGATACGCAGTATTTT
cdr3_aa: CASSQDMVGGGDTQYF

clone_size: NA
d_call: TRBD1
v_call: TRBV5-4
j_call: TRBJ1-1
cdr3_nt: TGTGCCAGCAGCTTGGGACAGGGGATAATGAACACTGAAGCTTTCTTT
cdr3_aa: CASSLGQGIMNTEAFF

clone_size: NA
d_call: NA
v_call: TRBV4-3
j_call: TRBJ2-7
cdr3_nt: TGCGCCAGCAGCCAAGATAGATCTTCAGGGATCTCCTACGAGCAGTACTTC
cdr3_aa: CASSQDRSSGISYEQYF

clone_size: NA
d_call: NA
v_call: TRBV10-3
j_call: TRBJ2-7
cdr3_nt: TGTGCCATCAGTGTCCCCGGCAGGAACAGCTCCTACGAGCAGTACTTC
cdr3_aa: CAISVPGRNSSYEQYF

clone_size: NA
d_call: TRBD2
v_call: TRBV7-9
j_call: TRBJ2-1
cdr3_nt: TGTGCCAGCAGCAAAGACGGGGGGTCCTACAATGAGCAGTTCTTC
cdr3_aa: CASSKDGGSYNEQFF

clone_size: NA
d_call: NA
v_call: TRBV19
j_call: TRBJ1-4
cdr3_nt: TGTGCCAGTAGTATAGAGGGAGTCGGGTATGAAAAACTGTTTTTT
cdr3_aa: CASSIEGVGYEKLFF

clone_size: NA
d_call: TRBD2
v_call: TRBV7-7
j_call: TRBJ2-1
cdr3_nt: TGTGCCAGCAGCGGGTTCGGACTAGCGGGCTACAATGAGCAGTTCTTC
cdr3_aa: CASSGFGLAGYNEQFF

clone_size: NA
d_call: TRBD2
v_call: TRBV5-1
j_call: TRBJ2-1
cdr3_nt: TGCGCCAGCAGCTTGAGGGGGCCGTTGGGCGGGGGGGCGGTCAATGAGCAGTTCTTC
cdr3_aa: CASSLRGPLGGGAVNEQFF

clone_size: once
d_call: NA
v_call: TRBV7-2
j_call: TRBJ1-6
cdr3_nt: TGTGCCAGCAGCTTAAACCTAAATTCACCCCTCCACTTT
cdr3_aa: CASSLNLNSPLHF

clone_size: once
d_call: NA
v_call: TRBV7-2
j_call: TRBJ1-4
cdr3_nt: TGTGCCAGCAGCTTAGGGGGGGCTAATGAAAAACTGTTTTTT
cdr3_aa: CASSLGGANEKLFF

clone_size: NA
d_call: NA
v_call: TRBV19
j_call: TRBJ2-5
cdr3_nt: TGTGCCAGTAGTATCGCCCTAATGGAGACCCAGTACTTC
cdr3_aa: CASSIALMETQYF

clone_size: NA
d_call: TRBD2
v_call: TRBV6-1
j_call: TRBJ2-5
cdr3_nt: TGTGCCAGCAGTGAAGGGCTAGCGGGGTTTGAGACCCAGTACTTC
cdr3_aa: CASSEGLAGFETQYF

clone_size: NA
d_call: TRBD1
v_call: TRBV2
j_call: TRBJ1-2
cdr3_nt: TGTGCCGAAGGGGCAGGGGGCATTCGGTATGGCTACACCTTC
cdr3_aa: CAEGAGGIRYGYTF

clone_size: NA
d_call: NA
v_call: TRBV6-1
j_call: TRBJ1-5
cdr3_nt: TGTGCCAGCAGTGAAGGGGGGGGAAATCAGCCCCAGCATTTT
cdr3_aa: CASSEGGGNQPQHF

clone_size: NA
d_call: NA
v_call: TRBV29-1
j_call: TRBJ1-2
cdr3_nt: TGCAGCGTTGAACAGGGGAACTATGGCTACACCTTC
cdr3_aa: CSVEQGNYGYTF

clone_size: NA
d_call: NA
v_call: TRBV5-4
j_call: TRBJ2-7
cdr3_nt: TGTGCCAGCAGCCCCGGTTTTGCCTACGAGCAGTACTTC
cdr3_aa: CASSPGFAYEQYF

clone_size: NA
d_call: NA
v_call: TRBV28
j_call: TRBJ1-1
cdr3_nt: TGTGCCAGCAGCCCCTCCTCGGTTGCTTTGAACACTGAAGCTTTCTTT
cdr3_aa: CASSPSSVALNTEAFF

clone_size: NA
d_call: NA
v_call: TRBV19
j_call: TRBJ2-3
cdr3_nt: TGTGCCAGTAGCCCTGGTGGGTTGACTAGCACAGATACGCAGTATTTT
cdr3_aa: CASSPGGLTSTDTQYF

clone_size: NA
d_call: TRBD1
v_call: TRBV19
j_call: TRBJ2-5
cdr3_nt: TGTGCCAGTAGTATTATGGGACAGGGGGCTCTGGAGACCCAGTACTTC
cdr3_aa: CASSIMGQGALETQYF

clone_size: NA
d_call: NA
v_call: TRBV7-2
j_call: TRBJ2-3
cdr3_nt: TGTGCCAGCAGCTTAGGGACTATCCGCACAGATACGCAGTATTTT
cdr3_aa: CASSLGTIRTDTQYF

clone_size: NA
d_call: TRBD2
v_call: TRBV5-1
j_call: TRBJ2-3
cdr3_nt: TGCGCCAGCAGCGAAGCGGGGACCCTGCAGGGTACGCAGTATTTT
cdr3_aa: CASSEAGTLQGTQYF